These 23 T cell receptor beta chains originate from one sample sequenced in a study of T cell responses to AZD1222 COVID-19 vaccine listed by TCRdb under 2021. The receptor library was made with the immunoSEQ multiplex PCR assay. Entries here come from immuneACCESS through TCRdb and include only in-frame sequences with V and J called. Some clones fail to appear in such tables; in the studies checked, an unresolved V gene covers under half of the shortfall, and the cause of the remainder is unknown. This sample is represented by about 96,000 clones; about nine tenths of them were singletons. Roughly 24% of the sample goes to the ten largest clones. This sample's time point label indicates: baseline before first vaccination. The starting material was peripheral blood, obtained on day 0 of AZD1222 vaccination. Receptors originate from an adult in good health.

The chain joins TRBV15 to TRBJ2-3; D possibly uses TRBD1 or TRBD2 (5 bases each). Trimming shortened V by 9 bases and J by 4 bases, and 20 bases separated the two germline ends. Per germline, CDR1 LNHNV and CDR2 YYDKDF (reference sequence). This CDR3 has 15 amino acids. Here the CDR3 reads CATETGQGNSDTQYF. The CDR3 DNA sequence: TGTGCCACGGAAACGGGGCAAGGAAATTCAGATACGCAGTATTTT.

CDR3 loop: CASRREGLRYEQYF. CDR3 coding DNA: TGTGCCAGCAGACGTGAGGGGCTAAGGTACGAGCAGTACTTC. This chain uses TRBV6-5 with TRBJ2-7; D possibly uses TRBD1 or TRBD2 (5 bases each). The CDR3 runs 14 residues. CDR1 is MNHEY and CDR2 is SVGAGI in the germline V gene. Trimming cost V 6 bases and J 4 bases, with 16 bases left between them.

The V call is TRBV30, the J call TRBJ2-4, with D hard to call. Trimming removed 2 bases from V and 4 bases from J, with 9 bases in between. Looked up from germline, CDR1 is GTSNPN and CDR2 is SVGIG (reference sequence). The CDR3 extends over 13 amino acids. CDR3 DNA: TGTGCCTGGAGTCGAGACCAGAAAAACATTCAGTACTTC. Protein: CAWSRDQKNIQYF.

This clone was recorded once. V is TRBV5-1 and J is TRBJ2-1; 9 nucleotides agree with TRBD1. The CDR3 has 14 residues. J lost 8 bases, V lost 4 bases, and 7 bases had no gene match. Germline CDR1 SGHRS, CDR2 YFSETQ. The CDR3 nucleotides are TGCGCCAGCAGCCCGGGGGGACAGGGAGATGAGCAGTTCTTC. Translated, it gives CASSPGGQGDEQFF. Based on the CDR3 plus reference TRBV5-1 and TRBJ2-1, the full variable domain is KAGVTQTPRYLIKTRGQQVTLSCSPISGHRSVSWYQQTPGQGLQFLFEYFSETQRNKGNFPGRFSGRQFSNSRSEMNVSTLELGDSALYLCASSPGGQGDEQFFGPGTRLTVL.

The rearrangement uses TRBV10-3 and TRBJ1-6; weak D call: TRBD1 (5 bases). Germline-derived CDR1 and CDR2 are ENHRY and SYGVKD. This CDR3 contains 15 residues. V was shortened by 3 bases and J by 6 bases, with 12 bases between the two germline ends. For the CDR3, the DNA is TGTGCCATCAGTGATAGGGGTAGCGGTAATTCACCCCTCCACTTT. Residues: CAISDRGSGNSPLHF.

The rearrangement joins TRBV29-1 to TRBJ2-7, with 10 positions matching TRBD1. The V gene's germline CDR1 is SQVTM and CDR2 ANQGSEA. The CDR3 runs to 15 residues. Germline trimming cut 3 bases from V and 3 bases from J; bases unmatched to any gene: 8. The CDR3 spells CSVEGTGTGDYEQYF. CDR3 coding DNA: TGCAGCGTTGAGGGAACCGGGACAGGGGACTACGAGCAGTACTTC.

This clone was seen a few times. The CDR3 spells CASSIVWGSNNEQFF. In DNA, the CDR3 is TGTGCCAGTAGTATAGTATGGGGGAGTAACAATGAGCAGTTCTTC. J is TRBJ2-1 and V is TRBV19; TRBD1 or TRBD2 may be the D gene (5 bases each). The germline gives CDR1 LNHDA, CDR2 SQIVND (reference sequence). The CDR3 totals 15 residues. The V gene lost 1 base and the J gene lost 5 bases, with 12 bases spanning the gap.

V gene TRBV30 combines with J gene TRBJ1-2; the match to TRBD1 covers 7 bases. Per germline, CDR1 GTSNPN and CDR2 SVGIG (reference sequence). The CDR3 runs 13 residues. With 5 bases clipped from V and 4 bases from J, the junction kept 7 bases outside the gene matches. CDR3 bases: TGTGCCTGGGGGCGGGACAGACCCTATGGCTACACCTTC. This codes for CAWGRDRPYGYTF. Variable domain in full (rest from reference TRBV30 and TRBJ1-2): SQTIHQWPATLVQPVGSPLSLECTVEGTSNPNLYWYRQAAGRGLQLLFYSVGIGQISSEVPQNLSASRPQDRQFILSSKKLLLSDSGFYLCAWGRDRPYGYTFGSGTRLTVV.

The V call is TRBV27, the J call TRBJ2-1; TRBD2 matches at 13 bases. Germline CDR1 MNHEY, CDR2 SMNVEV (reference sequence). This CDR3 spans 18 amino acids. V was pared by 11 bases and J by 1 base, with 14 bases of the junction left unmatched. CDR3 region: CAGTDGLAGVGSYNEQFF. CDR3 bases: TGTGCCGGCACCGACGGACTAGCGGGAGTGGGGTCCTACAATGAGCAGTTCTTC.

The rearrangement links TRBV3-1 (or the pseudogene TRBV3-2) to TRBJ2-1; TRBD2 matches at 12 bases. CDR3 length: 15 amino acids. V trimming: 5 bases; J trimming: 4 bases; junction bases outside the gene matches: 3. Germline assignment: CDR1 LGHDT and CDR2 YNNKEL (reference sequence). CDR3 residues: CASSWTSGKYNEQFF. CDR3 nucleotides: TGTGCCAGCAGCTGGACTAGCGGGAAATACAATGAGCAGTTCTTC.

The chain joins TRBV19 to TRBJ1-2, with D unclear. With 10 bases removed from V and 8 bases from J, the gap between germline ends came to 20 bases. The CDR3 spans 13 residues. Per germline, CDR1 LNHDA and CDR2 SQIVND (reference sequence). As DNA, the CDR3 is TGTGCCACCTCGCGGGAGGGAAGGGCCGGCTACACCTTC. Residues: CATSREGRAGYTF.

The rearrangement links TRBV6-5 to TRBJ1-4; D remains unclear. The V end was cut by 6 bases, the J end by 2 bases, with 10 bases between. Germline values: CDR1 MNHEY, CDR2 SVGAGI. This CDR3 comprises 14 residues. The CDR3 nucleotides are TGTGCCAGCAGCCGCGGGTGGACTAATGAAAAACTGTTTTTT. Encoded protein: CASSRGWTNEKLFF.

The chain carries TRBV9 and TRBJ2-7; D may be TRBD2 (6 bases). This CDR3 has 15 residues. V was shortened by 3 bases and J by 4 bases, with 17 bases between the two germline ends. Germline V lookup: CDR1 SGDLS, CDR2 YYNGEE. This chain's CDR3 is CASSASGVYAYEQYF. The DNA for the CDR3 is TGTGCCAGCAGCGCATCGGGGGTCTATGCTTACGAGCAGTACTTC.

The J gene is TRBJ1-5, the V gene TRBV4-1; D is unclear. In germline, CDR1 is MGHRA, CDR2 YSYEKL. CDR3 length equals 14 residues. V was shortened by 1 base and J by 3 bases, with 7 bases between the two germline ends. The CDR3 nucleotides are TGCGCCAGCAGCCAAGTCAGTGTCAATCAGCCCCAGCATTTT. Its translation is CASSQVSVNQPQHF.

The J gene is TRBJ2-6, the V gene TRBV28; no reliable D call. The CDR3 is made up of 18 amino acids. Germline-derived CDR1 and CDR2 are MDHEN and SYDVKM. Trimming removed 7 bases at V and 0 bases at J, with 19 bases between. CDR3 sequence reads: CASTPLGDTFSGANVLTF. In nucleotides, the CDR3 is TGTGCCAGCACCCCCCTAGGAGACACCTTCTCTGGGGCCAACGTCCTGACTTTC.

The CDR3 region is CASNSQVSSYGYTF. In nucleotides, the CDR3 is TGTGCCAGCAATTCACAGGTGTCTAGCTATGGCTACACCTTC. The chain joins TRBV6-5 to TRBJ1-2; D is possibly TRBD1 (5 bases). V was clipped by 7 bases and J by 4 bases, with 16 bases between them. This CDR3 region has 14 residues. The V gene's germline CDR1 is MNHEY and CDR2 SVGAGI.

This clone occurred once. The chain carries TRBV5-1 and TRBJ2-7, with unresolved D. This CDR3 region has 15 residues. With 0 bases removed from V and 2 bases from J, the gap between germline ends came to 12 bases. Looked up from germline, CDR1 is SGHRS and CDR2 is YFSETQ. The CDR3 is CASSLVWAPTYEQYF. The CDR3 DNA follows: TGCGCCAGCAGCTTGGTGTGGGCACCGACCTACGAGCAGTACTTC.

V and J are TRBV7-9 and TRBJ1-4, with a possible D match to TRBD1 (6 bases). V was trimmed by 3 bases and J by 7 bases, leaving 12 bases between them. Germline V CDR1 and CDR2: SEHNR, FQNEAQ (reference sequence). This CDR3 contains 14 residues. The CDR3 bases are TGTGCCAGCAGCTTTCAACAGGGAATTGAAAAACTGTTTTTT. It specifies CASSFQQGIEKLFF.

V and J are TRBV4-1 and TRBJ2-7; D is unresolved. The V end lost 4 bases, the J end lost 6 bases, and 19 bases lay between the germline ends. The CDR3 totals 15 residues. Germline V lookup: CDR1 MGHRA, CDR2 YSYEKL. CDR3 sequence reads: CASSLSGIRALEQYF. CDR3 coding DNA: TGCGCCAGCAGCCTATCAGGCATCCGGGCCCTCGAGCAGTACTTC.

On this clone: Distinct nucleotide sequences in the sample also encode this CDR3. The chain has TRBV28 and TRBJ1-1; no clear D gene. With 2 bases removed from V and 5 bases from J, the gap between germline ends came to 6 bases. The length of the CDR3 is 12 residues. CDR1 is MDHEN and CDR2 is SYDVKM in the germline V gene. The CDR3, as DNA: TGTGCCAGCAGTTTACCAGGAACTGAAGCTTTCTTT. As protein: CASSLPGTEAFF.

The chain joins TRBV6-6 to TRBJ2-6; a weak D match, TRBD1 (5 bases). Germline V gives CDR1 MNHNY, CDR2 SVGAGI (reference sequence). The CDR3 is 17 residues long. V was cut by 5 bases and J by 0 bases, with 14 bases left in between. CDR3 region: CASSRRVTSSGANVLTF. In nucleotides, the CDR3 is TGTGCCAGCAGTCGCAGGGTTACAAGCTCTGGGGCCAACGTCCTGACTTTC.

The chain joins TRBV6-2 or TRBV6-3 to TRBJ2-1; 8 bases line up with TRBD2. The CDR3 covers 16 residues. Germline assignment: CDR1 MNHEY and CDR2 SVGEGT. Germline trimming cut 6 bases from V and 5 bases from J; bases unmatched to any gene: 12. CDR3 nucleotide sequence: TGTGCCAGCAGCAATGCCCTAGCGGGTGGCAACAATGAGCAGTTCTTC. Translating gives CASSNALAGGNNEQFF.

The chain carries TRBV5-4 and TRBJ2-1, with D possibly TRBD2 on 7 matching bases. The CDR3 spans 15 residues. With 4 bases removed from V and 6 bases from J, the gap between germline ends came to 17 bases. Germline CDR1 and CDR2: SGHNT and YYREEE (reference sequence). The CDR3 here is CASSRGRAVGNEQFF. DNA of the CDR3: TGTGCCAGCAGCAGGGGGAGGGCCGTAGGCAATGAGCAGTTCTTC.